Sequencing of this TCR beta chain was carried out in a study of blood T cell repertoires in COVID-19. The V end was cut by 4 bases, the J end by 1 base, with 10 bases between. Germline V gene sequence: CDR1 MNHEY, CDR2 SVGAGI. The CDR3 length is 14 residues. Participants spanned ages about 18 to 100 years and resided in 20 to 30 US areas. The authors' processing: Amplified reference gene primers provided the basis for estimating nucleated cell counts. Generated by immunoSEQ multiplex PCR, the TCRdb table keeps only in-frame clones and is missing some. V, J and clone size reflect that table, while D and trimming were determined from the DNA. The sample consists of approximately 250,000 clones, over 75% of them appearing once.

The material sequenced was PBMCs or T cells enriched from blood (not recorded which). This TCR came from a woman between 45 and 60 years old with acute COVID-19. This sequence joins TRBV6-5 and TRBJ1-1; no reliable D call. Here the CDR3 reads CASSSEYKNTEAFF. The CDR3 DNA is TGTGCCAGCAGTTCAGAATACAAGAACACTGAAGCTTTCTTT.